Below, 4 T cell receptor beta chains from the same sample are listed, as sequenced in a study of cytomegalovirus exposure and HLA in healthy donors. The PCR had 60 Vbeta and 13 Jbeta primers. Only in-frame clones appear in the TCRdb table, and some are missing; sequencing was by immunoSEQ multiplex PCR. Of about 62,000 clones listed, approximately 80% are singletons. Material: PBMCs. Source of these receptors: a woman younger than 45 in good health and CMV-seronegative.

The chain couples TRBV2 to TRBJ2-6; TRBD1 matches 10 bases. The trim removed 8 bases at V and 0 bases at J, leaving 4 bases unmatched. The CDR3 loop spans 16 amino acids. The germline CDR1 and CDR2 sequences are SNHLY and FYNNEI. CDR3 sequence reads: CASDGTGASGANVLTF. Written as DNA, the CDR3 is TGTGCCAGCGACGGGACAGGGGCCTCTGGGGCCAACGTCCTGACTTTC.

The chain combines TRBV7-2 with TRBJ1-4; maybe TRBD1 (5 bases). The CDR3 sequence is 15 residues long. Per the germline V gene, CDR1 is SGHTA and CDR2 is FQGNSA. Trimming left V 0 bases short and J 5 bases short, with 10 bases between. CDR3 loop: CASSLASGGNEKLFF. As DNA, the CDR3 is TGTGCCAGCAGCTTAGCGAGCGGGGGGAATGAAAAACTGTTTTTT.

This clone appeared once. The V gene is TRBV5-4, the J gene TRBJ2-3, with D tentatively TRBD1 (6 bases). The V and J ends lost 2 bases and 5 bases respectively, with 6 bases between them. CDR3 length: 12 amino acids. CDR1 and CDR2 from the germline V gene are SGHNT and YYREEE (reference sequence). The CDR3 coding sequence is TGTGCCAGCAGCTTAGGGGGAGATACGCAGTATTTT. As protein: CASSLGGDTQYF. The full variable domain, its missing parts supplied by reference TRBV5-4 and TRBJ2-3, is ETGVTQSPTHLIKTRGQQVTLRCSSQSGHNTVSWYQQALGQGPQFIFQYYREEENGRGNFPPRFSGLQFPNYSSELNVNALELDDSALYLCASSLGGDTQYFGPGTRLTVL.

The chain combines TRBV5-4 with TRBJ2-3; 9 positions match TRBD1. Unmatched junction bases numbered 7, after V lost 4 bases and J lost 1 base. The CDR3 is 16 amino acids. Germline CDR1 SGHNT, CDR2 YYREEE (reference sequence). In DNA form, the CDR3 reads TGTGCCAGCAGCCCCCCGGGACAGGGAGGCACAGATACGCAGTATTTT. The encoded protein is CASSPPGQGGTDTQYF.